A single sample gave rise to the 11 T cell receptor beta chains below, sequenced in a study of cytomegalovirus exposure and HLA in healthy donors. PCR primers comprised 60 Vbeta and 13 Jbeta primers. Sequencing was performed with immunoSEQ multiplex PCR; in TCRdb, only in-frame clones are kept and a portion is missing. The data hold over 150,000 clones, with roughly 70% observed a single time. The sample taken for sequencing was PBMCs. These receptors were taken from a male donor in good health and CMV-seronegative.

V and J are TRBV28 and TRBJ1-2; D not certain. The V gene lost 2 bases and the J gene lost 0 bases, with 7 bases spanning the gap. This CDR3 spans 14 amino acids. CDR1 and CDR2 from the germline V gene are MDHEN and SYDVKM. CDR3 protein: CASSLGPANYGYTF. The CDR3 coding sequence is TGTGCCAGCAGTTTAGGCCCAGCTAACTATGGCTACACCTTC.

V and J are TRBV12-5 and TRBJ1-1, with D possibly TRBD1 on 5 matching bases. The ends were cut back, 6 bases at V and 5 bases at J, with 22 bases in the middle. The germline V gene has CDR1 LGHNT and CDR2 FRNRAP. CDR3 length: 16 residues. The chain's CDR3 is CASGPIGDYDSTEAFF. The CDR3 region has the DNA TGTGCTAGTGGCCCTATAGGGGATTATGATAGTACTGAAGCTTTCTTT.

This clone was seen only a few times. V is TRBV4-3 and J is TRBJ2-1; the D gene is possibly TRBD2 (6 bases). V lost 3 bases and J 10 bases, leaving 7 bases between the germline ends. This CDR3 has 11 amino acids. From germline, CDR1 is LGHNA and CDR2 YSLEER. CDR3 in amino acids: CASSQAGEQFF. CDR3 DNA sequence: TGCGCCAGCAGCCAGGCGGGGGAGCAGTTCTTC.

The rearrangement joins TRBV30 to TRBJ1-2, with D maybe TRBD1 (5 bases). The CDR3 runs 14 residues. Germline V CDR1 and CDR2: GTSNPN, SVGIG (reference sequence). Trimming took off 0 bases at V and 4 bases at J, with 12 bases between the two ends. CDR3 DNA: TGTGCCTGGAGTGTACTCTTAAGGGGCTATGGCTACACCTTC. Protein sequence: CAWSVLLRGYGYTF.

The CDR3 DNA follows: TGTGCCAGTAGCAAAGGGACAGTCACCACAGATACGCAGTATTTT. Encoded protein: CASSKGTVTTDTQYF. This chain uses TRBV19 with TRBJ2-3, with 7 positions matching TRBD1. Germline CDR1 and CDR2: LNHDA and SQIVND (reference sequence). The CDR3 totals 15 residues. Trimming at V came to 6 bases and at J to 2 bases, leaving 8 bases not matched to a gene.

The chain recombines TRBV10-3 with TRBJ1-1, with a weak D call TRBD1 (6 bases). Germline loops: CDR1 ENHRY, CDR2 SYGVKD. This CDR3 contains 15 residues. V was cut by 3 bases and J by 9 bases, with 20 bases left in between. CDR3 region: CAISEGGRLPVKAFF. The CDR3 nucleotides are TGTGCCATCAGTGAAGGGGGTAGACTCCCGGTAAAAGCTTTCTTT.

J is TRBJ1-5 and V is TRBV30, with D perhaps matching TRBD1 (5 bases). V was cut by 0 bases and J by 0 bases, with 9 bases left in between. CDR1 is GTSNPN, CDR2 SVGIG, per germline (reference sequence). The CDR3 runs 15 residues. DNA of the CDR3: TGTGCCTGGAGTGTTGGGGCGACTAGCAATCAGCCCCAGCATTTT. It encodes CAWSVGATSNQPQHF.

This chain uses TRBV19 with TRBJ1-6; TRBD1 is a possible D gene (5 bases). The CDR3 extends over 15 amino acids. Per the germline V gene, CDR1 is LNHDA and CDR2 is SQIVND (reference sequence). The V and J ends lost 2 bases and 10 bases respectively, with 15 bases between them. The CDR3, as DNA: TGTGCCAGTAGTATAAGTTTCCAGGGAGGGTCACCCCTCCACTTT. This sequence encodes CASSISFQGGSPLHF.

This chain joins TRBV11-2 and TRBJ2-7; 12 nucleotides agree with TRBD1. There are 14 residues in the CDR3. Trimming took 5 bases from V and 4 from J; bases not matched to a gene: 3. Germline CDR1 is SGHAT and CDR2 is FQNNGV. The CDR3 loop is CASSVGQGAYEQYF. In nucleotides, the CDR3 is TGTGCCAGCAGCGTGGGACAGGGGGCTTACGAGCAGTACTTC.

In this sample, this clone turned up once. V is TRBV4-1 and J is TRBJ1-6; D gene unclear. V shed 0 bases and J shed 5 bases, with 8 bases lying between them. The CDR3 is 15 residues long. Germline V gene lookup returns CDR1 MGHRA and CDR2 YSYEKL. CDR3 protein: CASSQDHSHNSPLHF. The CDR3 DNA sequence: TGCGCCAGCAGCCAAGATCACAGCCATAATTCACCCCTCCACTTT.

This clone was found once. V and J are TRBV5-4 and TRBJ2-1, with TRBD2 matching over 8 bases. This CDR3 has 15 amino acids. V gave up 6 bases and J gave up 3 bases; unmatched junction bases: 8. Looked up from germline, CDR1 is SGHNT and CDR2 is YYREEE (reference sequence). This CDR3 is CASNPPTSGYNEQFF. In nucleotides, the CDR3 is TGTGCCAGCAACCCCCCCACTAGCGGCTACAATGAGCAGTTCTTC.